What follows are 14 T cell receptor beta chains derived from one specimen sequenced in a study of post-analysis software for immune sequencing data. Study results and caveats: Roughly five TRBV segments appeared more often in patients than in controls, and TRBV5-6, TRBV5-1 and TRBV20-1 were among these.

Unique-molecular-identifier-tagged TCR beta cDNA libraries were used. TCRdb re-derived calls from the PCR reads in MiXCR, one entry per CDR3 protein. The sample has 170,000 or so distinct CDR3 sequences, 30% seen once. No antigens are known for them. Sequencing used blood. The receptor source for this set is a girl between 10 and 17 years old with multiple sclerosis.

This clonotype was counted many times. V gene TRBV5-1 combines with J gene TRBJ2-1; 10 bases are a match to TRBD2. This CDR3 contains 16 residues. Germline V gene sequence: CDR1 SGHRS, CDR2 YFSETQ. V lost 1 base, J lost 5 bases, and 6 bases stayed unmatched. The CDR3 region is CASSLTTSGENNEQFF. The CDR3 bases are TGCGCCAGCAGCTTGACTACTAGCGGGGAAAACAATGAGCAGTTCTTC.

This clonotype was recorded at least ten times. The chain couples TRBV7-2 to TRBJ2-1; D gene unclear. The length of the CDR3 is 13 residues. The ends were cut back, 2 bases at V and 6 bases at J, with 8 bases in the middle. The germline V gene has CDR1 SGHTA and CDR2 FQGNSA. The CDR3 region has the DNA TGTGCCAGCAGCTTATCCAGGTTCAATGAGCAGTTCTTC. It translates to CASSLSRFNEQFF.

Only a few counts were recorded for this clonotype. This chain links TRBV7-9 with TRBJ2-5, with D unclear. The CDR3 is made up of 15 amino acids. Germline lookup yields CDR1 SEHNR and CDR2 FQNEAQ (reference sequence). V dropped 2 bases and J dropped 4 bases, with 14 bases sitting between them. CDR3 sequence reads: CASSLSYSELETQYF. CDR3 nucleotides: TGTGCCAGCAGCTTAAGTTATTCGGAGCTAGAGACCCAGTACTTC.

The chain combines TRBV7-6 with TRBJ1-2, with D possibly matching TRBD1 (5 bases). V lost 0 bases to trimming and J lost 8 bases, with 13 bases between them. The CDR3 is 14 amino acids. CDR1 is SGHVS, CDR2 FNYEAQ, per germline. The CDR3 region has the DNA TGTGCCAGCAGCTTAGCCGGGGGAGCAGAGGGCTACACCTTC. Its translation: CASSLAGGAEGYTF. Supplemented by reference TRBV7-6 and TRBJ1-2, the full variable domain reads GAGVSQSPRYKVTKRGQDVALRCDPISGHVSLYWYRQALGQGPEFLTYFNYEAQQDKSGLPNDRFSAERPEGSISTLTIQRTEQRDSAMYRCASSLAGGAEGYTFGSGTRLTVV.

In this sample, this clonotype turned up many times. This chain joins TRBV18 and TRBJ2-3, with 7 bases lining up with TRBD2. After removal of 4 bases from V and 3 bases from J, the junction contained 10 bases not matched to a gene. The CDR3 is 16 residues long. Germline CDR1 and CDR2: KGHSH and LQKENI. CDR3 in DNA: TGTGCCAGCTCACTGTTGACTAGCTCGGAGACAGATACGCAGTATTTT. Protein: CASSLLTSSETDTQYF.

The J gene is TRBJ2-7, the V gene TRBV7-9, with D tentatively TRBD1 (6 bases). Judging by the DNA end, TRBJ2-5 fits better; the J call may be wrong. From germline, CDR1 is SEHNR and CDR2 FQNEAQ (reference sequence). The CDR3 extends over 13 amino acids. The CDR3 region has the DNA TGTGCCAGCAGCAAGACAGGCACAGAGACCCAGTACTTC. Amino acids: CASSKTGTETQYF.

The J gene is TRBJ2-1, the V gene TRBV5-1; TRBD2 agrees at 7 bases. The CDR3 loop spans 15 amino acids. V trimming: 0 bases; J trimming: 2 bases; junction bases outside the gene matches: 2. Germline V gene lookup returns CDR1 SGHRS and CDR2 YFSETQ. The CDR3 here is CASSLVREPYNEQFF. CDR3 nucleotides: TGCGCCAGCAGCTTGGTGCGGGAGCCCTACAATGAGCAGTTCTTC.

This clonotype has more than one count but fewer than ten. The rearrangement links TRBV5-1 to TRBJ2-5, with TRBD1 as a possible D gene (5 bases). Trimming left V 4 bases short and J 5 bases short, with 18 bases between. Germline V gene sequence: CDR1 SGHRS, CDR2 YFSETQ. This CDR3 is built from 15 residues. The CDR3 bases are TGCGCCAGCAGCCCAGAGGCAGGGCCGATCGAGACCCAGTACTTC. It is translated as CASSPEAGPIETQYF.

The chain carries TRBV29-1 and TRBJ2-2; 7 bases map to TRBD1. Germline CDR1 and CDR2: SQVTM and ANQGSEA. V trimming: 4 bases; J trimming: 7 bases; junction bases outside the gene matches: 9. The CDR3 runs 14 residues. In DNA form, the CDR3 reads TGCAGCGTTGTCCCCCCGACAGGGAACGGGGAGCTGTTTTTT. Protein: CSVVPPTGNGELFF.

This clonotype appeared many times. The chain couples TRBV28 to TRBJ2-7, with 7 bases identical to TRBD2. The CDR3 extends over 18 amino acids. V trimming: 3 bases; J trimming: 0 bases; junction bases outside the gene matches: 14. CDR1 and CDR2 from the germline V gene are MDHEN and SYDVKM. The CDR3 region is CASSFPSARRESSYEQYF. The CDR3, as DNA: TGTGCCAGCAGTTTCCCAAGCGCCCGGCGGGAGAGCTCCTACGAGCAGTACTTC.

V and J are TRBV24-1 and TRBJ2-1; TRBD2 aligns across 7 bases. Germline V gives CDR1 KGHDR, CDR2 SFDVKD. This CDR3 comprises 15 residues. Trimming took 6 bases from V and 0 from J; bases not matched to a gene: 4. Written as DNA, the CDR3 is TGTGCCACCAGTCCTAGCGGTAGCTCCTACAATGAGCAGTTCTTC. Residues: CATSPSGSSYNEQFF.

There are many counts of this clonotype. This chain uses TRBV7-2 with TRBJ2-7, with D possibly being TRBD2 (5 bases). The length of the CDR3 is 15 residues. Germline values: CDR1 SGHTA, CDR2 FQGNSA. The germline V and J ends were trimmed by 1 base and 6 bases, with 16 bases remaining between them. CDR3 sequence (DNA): TGTGCCAGCAGCTTAGTTGGGGAGCCAGAAGGCGAGCAGTACTTC. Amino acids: CASSLVGEPEGEQYF.

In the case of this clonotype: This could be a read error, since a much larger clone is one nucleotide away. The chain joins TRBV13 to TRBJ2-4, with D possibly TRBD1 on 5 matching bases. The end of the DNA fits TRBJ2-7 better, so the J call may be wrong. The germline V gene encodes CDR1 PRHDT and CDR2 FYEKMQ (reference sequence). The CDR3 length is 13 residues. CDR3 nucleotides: TGTGCCAGCAGCTTGACGGACACCTACGAGCAGTACTTC. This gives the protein CASSLTDTYEQYF.

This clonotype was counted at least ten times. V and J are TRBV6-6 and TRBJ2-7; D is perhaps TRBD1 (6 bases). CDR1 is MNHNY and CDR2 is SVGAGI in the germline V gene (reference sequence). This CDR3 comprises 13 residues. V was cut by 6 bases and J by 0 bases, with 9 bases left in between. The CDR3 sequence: CASSRDTSYEQYF. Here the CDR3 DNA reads TGTGCCAGCAGCAGGGACACCTCCTACGAGCAGTACTTC.